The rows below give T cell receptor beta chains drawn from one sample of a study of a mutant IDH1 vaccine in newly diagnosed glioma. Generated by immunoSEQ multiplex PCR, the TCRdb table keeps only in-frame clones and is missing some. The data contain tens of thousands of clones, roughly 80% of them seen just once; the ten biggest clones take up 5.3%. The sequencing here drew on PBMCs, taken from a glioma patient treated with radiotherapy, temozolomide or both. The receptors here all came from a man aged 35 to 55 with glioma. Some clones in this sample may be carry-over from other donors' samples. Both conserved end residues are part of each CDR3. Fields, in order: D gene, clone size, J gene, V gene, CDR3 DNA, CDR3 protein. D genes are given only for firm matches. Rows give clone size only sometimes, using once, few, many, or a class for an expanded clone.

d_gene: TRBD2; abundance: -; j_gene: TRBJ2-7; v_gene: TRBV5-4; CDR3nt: TGTGCCAGCAGCTTGGATATTAGCGGGGGCTACGAGCAGTACTTC; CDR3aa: CASSLDISGGYEQYF
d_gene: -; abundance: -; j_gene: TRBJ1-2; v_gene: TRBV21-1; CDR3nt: TGTGCCAGCAGCAGTCCCCAGTATGGCTACACCTTC; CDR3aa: CASSSPQYGYTF
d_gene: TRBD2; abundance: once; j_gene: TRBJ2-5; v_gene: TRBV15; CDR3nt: TGTGCCACCAGCAGAGATGGGAGCGGGGGAGAGACCCAGTACTTC; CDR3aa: CATSRDGSGGETQYF
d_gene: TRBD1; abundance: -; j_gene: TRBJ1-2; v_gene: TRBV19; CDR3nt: TGTGCCAGTAGGGCGACAGGGGGCGCGCGGGGCTACACCTTC; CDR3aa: CASRATGGARGYTF
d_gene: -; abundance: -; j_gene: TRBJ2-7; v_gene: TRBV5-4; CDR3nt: TGTGCCAGCAGCTTGGTTGGGGCCGAGCAGTACTTC; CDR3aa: CASSLVGAEQYF
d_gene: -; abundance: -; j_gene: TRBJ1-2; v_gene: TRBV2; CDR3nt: TGTGCCAGCAGTGAACGATATGGCTACACCTTC; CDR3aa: CASSERYGYTF
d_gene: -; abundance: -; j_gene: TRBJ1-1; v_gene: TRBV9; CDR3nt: TGTGCCAGCAGCGTAGATGCAGGGTTAAACACTGAAGCTTTCTTT; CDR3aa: CASSVDAGLNTEAFF
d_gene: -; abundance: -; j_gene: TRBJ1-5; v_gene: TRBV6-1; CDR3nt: TGTGCCAGCAGTCGACAGAATCAGCCCCAGCATTTT; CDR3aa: CASSRQNQPQHF
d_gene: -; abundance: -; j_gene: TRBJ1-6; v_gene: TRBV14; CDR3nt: TGTGCCAGCAGCCTACAGGGATTTTCACCCCTCCACTTT; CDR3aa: CASSLQGFSPLHF
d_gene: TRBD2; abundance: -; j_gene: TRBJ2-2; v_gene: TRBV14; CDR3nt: TGTGCCAGCAGCCGGGTCGGGGGGTACACCGGGGAGCTGTTTTTT; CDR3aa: CASSRVGGYTGELFF
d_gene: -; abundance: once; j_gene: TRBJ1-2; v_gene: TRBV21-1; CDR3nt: TGTGCCTCCAGTAGGCGGGGCACAAACTATGGCTACACCTTC; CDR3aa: CASSRRGTNYGYTF
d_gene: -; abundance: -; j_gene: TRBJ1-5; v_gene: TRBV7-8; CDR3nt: TGTGCCAGCAGCACCGGGACTGTGCTATCTAGCAATCAGCCCCAGCATTTT; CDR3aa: CASSTGTVLSSNQPQHF
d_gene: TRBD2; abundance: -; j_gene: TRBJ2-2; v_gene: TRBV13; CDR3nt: TGTGCCAGCAGCCATCCCGGGACTAGTTCTAACACCGGGGAGCTGTTTTTT; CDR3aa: CASSHPGTSSNTGELFF
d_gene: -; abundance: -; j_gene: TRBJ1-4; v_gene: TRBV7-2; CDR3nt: TGTGCCAGCAGCCGGGGGGCGGGTTTAGATGAAAAACTGTTTTTT; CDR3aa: CASSRGAGLDEKLFF
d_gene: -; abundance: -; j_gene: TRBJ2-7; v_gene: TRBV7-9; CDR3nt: TGTGCCAGCAGCTTAGCCCCCTACGAGCAGTACTTC; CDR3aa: CASSLAPYEQYF
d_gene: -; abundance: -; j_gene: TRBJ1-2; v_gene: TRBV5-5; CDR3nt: TGTGCCAGCAGCTTGAACCAGGGGCAGAAATATGGCTACACCTTC; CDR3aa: CASSLNQGQKYGYTF
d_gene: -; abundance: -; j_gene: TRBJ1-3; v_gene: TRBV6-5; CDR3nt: TGTGCCAGCAGAGCCGTAGGAAACACCATATATTTT; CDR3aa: CASRAVGNTIYF
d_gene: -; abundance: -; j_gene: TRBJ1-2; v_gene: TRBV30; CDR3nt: TGTGCCTGGAGTGTAGGCATCTATGGCTACACCTTC; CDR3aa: CAWSVGIYGYTF
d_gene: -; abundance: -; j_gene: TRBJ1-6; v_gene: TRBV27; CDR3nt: TGTGCCAGCAGTTCCGACACGAGGGGGTATTCACCCCTCCACTTT; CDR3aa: CASSSDTRGYSPLHF
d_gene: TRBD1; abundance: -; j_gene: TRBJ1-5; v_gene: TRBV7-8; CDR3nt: TGTGCCAGCAGCTTAGCTGGGACAGGGGACAATCAGCCCCAGCATTTT; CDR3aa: CASSLAGTGDNQPQHF
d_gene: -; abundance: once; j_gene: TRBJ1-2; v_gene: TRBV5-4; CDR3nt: TGTGCCAGCACCTTGGATGACGGAGTGAATGGCTACACCTTC; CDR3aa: CASTLDDGVNGYTF
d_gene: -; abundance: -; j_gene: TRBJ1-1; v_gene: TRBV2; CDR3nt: TGTGCCAGCAGTGATATCGGGAACACTGAAGCTTTCTTT; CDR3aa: CASSDIGNTEAFF
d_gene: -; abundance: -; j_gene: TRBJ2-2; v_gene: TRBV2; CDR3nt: TGTGCCAGCAGTGATGAGGGGGGGGGCACCGGGGAGCTGTTTTTT; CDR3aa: CASSDEGGGTGELFF